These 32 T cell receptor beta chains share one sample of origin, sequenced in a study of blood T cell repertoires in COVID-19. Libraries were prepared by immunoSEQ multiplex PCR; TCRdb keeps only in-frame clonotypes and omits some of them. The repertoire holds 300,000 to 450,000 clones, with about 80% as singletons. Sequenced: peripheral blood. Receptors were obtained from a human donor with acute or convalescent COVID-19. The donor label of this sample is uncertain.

CDR3 nucleotide sequence: TGTGCCAGCAGCTTAAAGGGGGAACCTCGGTACTTCAATGAGCAGTTCTTC. It codes for CASSLKGEPRYFNEQFF. The chain is built from TRBV7-2 and TRBJ2-1; maybe TRBD1 (6 bases). This CDR3 comprises 17 residues. V was shortened by 2 bases and J by 6 bases, with 20 bases between the two germline ends. Per the germline V gene, CDR1 is SGHTA and CDR2 is FQGNSA.

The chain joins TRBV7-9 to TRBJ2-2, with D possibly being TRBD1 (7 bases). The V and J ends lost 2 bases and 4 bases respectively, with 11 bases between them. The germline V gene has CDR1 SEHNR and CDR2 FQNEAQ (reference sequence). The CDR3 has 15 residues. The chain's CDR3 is CASSLTGEVTGELFF. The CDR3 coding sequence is TGTGCCAGCAGCTTAACAGGGGAGGTCACCGGGGAGCTGTTTTTT.

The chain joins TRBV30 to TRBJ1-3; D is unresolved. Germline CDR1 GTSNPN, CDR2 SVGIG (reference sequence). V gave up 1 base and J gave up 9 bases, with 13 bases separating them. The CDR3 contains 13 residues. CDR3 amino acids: CAWSEGLPLTIYF. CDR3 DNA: TGTGCCTGGAGTGAAGGACTCCCCCTCACCATATATTTT.

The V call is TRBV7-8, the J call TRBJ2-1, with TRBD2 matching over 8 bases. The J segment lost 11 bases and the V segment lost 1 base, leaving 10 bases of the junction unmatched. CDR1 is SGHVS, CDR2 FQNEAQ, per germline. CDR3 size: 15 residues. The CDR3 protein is CASSLVAPPGGKQFF. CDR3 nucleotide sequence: TGTGCCAGCAGCTTAGTGGCCCCGCCGGGGGGGAAGCAGTTCTTC. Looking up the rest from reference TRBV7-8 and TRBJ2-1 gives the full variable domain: GAGVSQSPRYKVAKRGQDVALRCDPISGHVSLFWYQQALGQGPEFLTYFQNEAQLDKSGLPSDRFFAERPEGSVSTLKIQRTQQEDSAVYLCASSLVAPPGGKQFFGPGTRLTVL.

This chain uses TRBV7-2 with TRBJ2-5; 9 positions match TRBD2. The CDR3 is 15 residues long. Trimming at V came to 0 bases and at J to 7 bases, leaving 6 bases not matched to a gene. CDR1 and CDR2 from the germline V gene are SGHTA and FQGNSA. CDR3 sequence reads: CASSLALAGRGTQYF. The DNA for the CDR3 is TGTGCCAGCAGCTTAGCTCTAGCGGGAAGGGGGACCCAGTACTTC.

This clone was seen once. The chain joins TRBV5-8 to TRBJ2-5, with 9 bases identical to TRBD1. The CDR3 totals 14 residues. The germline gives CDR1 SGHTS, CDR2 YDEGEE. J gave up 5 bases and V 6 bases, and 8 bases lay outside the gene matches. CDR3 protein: CASTPTGGRETQYF. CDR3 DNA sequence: TGTGCCAGCACGCCGACAGGGGGTCGGGAGACCCAGTACTTC.

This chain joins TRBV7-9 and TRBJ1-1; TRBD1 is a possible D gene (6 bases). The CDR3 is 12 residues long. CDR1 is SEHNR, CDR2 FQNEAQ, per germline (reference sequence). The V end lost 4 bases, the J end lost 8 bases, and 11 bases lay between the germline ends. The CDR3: CASSSNRAEAFF. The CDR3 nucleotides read TGTGCCAGCAGCTCTAACAGGGCCGAAGCTTTCTTT.

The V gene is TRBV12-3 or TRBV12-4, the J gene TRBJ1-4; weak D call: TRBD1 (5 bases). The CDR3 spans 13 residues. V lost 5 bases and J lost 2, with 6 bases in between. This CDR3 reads CASSRQTNEKLFF. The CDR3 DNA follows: TGTGCCAGCAGTAGACAGACTAATGAAAAACTGTTTTTT.

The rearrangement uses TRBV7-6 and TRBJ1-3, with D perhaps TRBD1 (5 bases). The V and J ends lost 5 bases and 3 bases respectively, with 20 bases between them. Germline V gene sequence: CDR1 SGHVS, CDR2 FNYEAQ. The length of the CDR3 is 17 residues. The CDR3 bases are TGTGCCAGCAGCCCACGGGTGGGGGGGACCTTTGGAAACACCATATATTTT. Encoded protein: CASSPRVGGTFGNTIYF.

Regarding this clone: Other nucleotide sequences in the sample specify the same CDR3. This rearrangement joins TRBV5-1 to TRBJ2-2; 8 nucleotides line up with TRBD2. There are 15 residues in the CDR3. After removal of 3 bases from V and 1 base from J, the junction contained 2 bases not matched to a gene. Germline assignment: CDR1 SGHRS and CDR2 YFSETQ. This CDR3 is CASSSTSGNTGELFF. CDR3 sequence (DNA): TGCGCCAGCAGCTCTACTAGCGGGAACACCGGGGAGCTGTTTTTT. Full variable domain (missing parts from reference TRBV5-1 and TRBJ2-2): KAGVTQTPRYLIKTRGQQVTLSCSPISGHRSVSWYQQTPGQGLQFLFEYFSETQRNKGNFPGRFSGRQFSNSRSEMNVSTLELGDSALYLCASSSTSGNTGELFFGEGSRLTVL.

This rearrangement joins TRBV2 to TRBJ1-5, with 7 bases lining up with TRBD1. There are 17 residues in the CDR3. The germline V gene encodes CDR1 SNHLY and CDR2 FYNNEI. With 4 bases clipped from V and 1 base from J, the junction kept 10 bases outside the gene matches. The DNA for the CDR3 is TGTGCCAGCAGTGTTACGCGGGACAGTGGGAGCAATCAGCCCCAGCATTTT. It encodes CASSVTRDSGSNQPQHF. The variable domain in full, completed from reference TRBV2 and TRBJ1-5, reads EPEVTQTPSHQVTQMGQEVILRCVPISNHLYFYWYRQILGQKVEFLVSFYNNEISEKSEIFDDQFSVERPDGSNFTLKIRSTKLEDSAMYFCASSVTRDSGSNQPQHFGDGTRLSIL.

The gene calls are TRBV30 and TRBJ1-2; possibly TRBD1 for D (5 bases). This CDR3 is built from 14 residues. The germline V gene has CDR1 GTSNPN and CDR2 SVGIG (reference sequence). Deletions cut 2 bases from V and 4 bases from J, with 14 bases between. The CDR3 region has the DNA TGTGCCTGGAGTAAGCAAGGAGGGACCTATGGCTACACCTTC. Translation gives CAWSKQGGTYGYTF.

CDR3: CASSPGLADSGANVLTF. The CDR3 DNA is TGTGCCAGCTCACCAGGGCTAGCGGACTCTGGGGCCAACGTCCTGACTTTC. The genes are TRBV18 and TRBJ2-6, with 7 nucleotides matching TRBD2. V lost 2 bases, J lost 0 bases, and 4 bases stayed unmatched. CDR1 is KGHSH and CDR2 is LQKENI in the germline V gene. The CDR3 sequence is 17 residues long. The full variable domain, rest sourced from reference TRBV18 and TRBJ2-6, is NAGVMQNPRHLVRRRGQEARLRCSPMKGHSHVYWYRQLPEEGLKFMVYLQKENIIDESGMPKERFSAEFPKEGPSILRIQQVVRGDSAAYFCASSPGLADSGANVLTFGAGSRLTVL.

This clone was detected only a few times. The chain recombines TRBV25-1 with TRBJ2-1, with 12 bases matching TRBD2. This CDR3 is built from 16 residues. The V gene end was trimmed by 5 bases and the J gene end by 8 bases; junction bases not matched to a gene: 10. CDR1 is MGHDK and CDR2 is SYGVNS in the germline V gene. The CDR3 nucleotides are TGTGCCAGCAGTTCCCTAACGACTAGCGGGAGCTATGAGCAGTTCTTC. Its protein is CASSSLTTSGSYEQFF.

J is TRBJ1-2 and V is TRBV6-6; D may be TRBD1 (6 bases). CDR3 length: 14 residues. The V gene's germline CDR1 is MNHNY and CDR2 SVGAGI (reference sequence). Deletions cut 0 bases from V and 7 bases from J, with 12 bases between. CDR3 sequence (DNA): TGTGCCAGCAGTTACTCGCTAGGGGGATCTGGCTACACCTTC. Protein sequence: CASSYSLGGSGYTF.

DNA of the CDR3: TGTGCCAGCAGCCAGAGCGGACCGGGGGAGACCCAGTACTTC. It yields the protein CASSQSGPGETQYF. This chain links TRBV7-2 with TRBJ2-5; possibly TRBD2 for D (5 bases). Trimming shortened V by 5 bases and J by 5 bases, and 15 bases separated the two germline ends. CDR1 SGHTA and CDR2 FQGNSA come from the germline V gene. The CDR3 is 14 amino acids.

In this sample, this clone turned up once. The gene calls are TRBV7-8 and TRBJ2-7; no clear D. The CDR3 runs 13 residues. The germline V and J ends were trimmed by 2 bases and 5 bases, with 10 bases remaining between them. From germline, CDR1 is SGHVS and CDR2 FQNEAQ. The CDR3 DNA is TGTGCCAGCAGCTTAAAGAGGTCTAACGAGCAGTACTTC. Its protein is CASSLKRSNEQYF. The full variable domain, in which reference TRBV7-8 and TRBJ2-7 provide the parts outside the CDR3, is GAGVSQSPRYKVAKRGQDVALRCDPISGHVSLFWYQQALGQGPEFLTYFQNEAQLDKSGLPSDRFFAERPEGSVSTLKIQRTQQEDSAVYLCASSLKRSNEQYFGPGTRLTVT.

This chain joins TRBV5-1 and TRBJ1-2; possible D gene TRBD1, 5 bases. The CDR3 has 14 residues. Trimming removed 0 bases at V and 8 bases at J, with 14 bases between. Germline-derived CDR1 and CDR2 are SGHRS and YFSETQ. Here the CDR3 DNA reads TGCGCCAGCAGCTTGGATGGGGCTAGCGGGGGCTACACCTTC. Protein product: CASSLDGASGGYTF.

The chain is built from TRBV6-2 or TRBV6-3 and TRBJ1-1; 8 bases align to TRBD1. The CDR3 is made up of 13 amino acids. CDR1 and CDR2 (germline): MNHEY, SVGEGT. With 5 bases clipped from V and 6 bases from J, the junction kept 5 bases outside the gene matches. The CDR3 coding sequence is TGTGCCAGCAGTCAGGGGGCGCGGGCTGAAGCTTTCTTT. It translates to CASSQGARAEAFF.

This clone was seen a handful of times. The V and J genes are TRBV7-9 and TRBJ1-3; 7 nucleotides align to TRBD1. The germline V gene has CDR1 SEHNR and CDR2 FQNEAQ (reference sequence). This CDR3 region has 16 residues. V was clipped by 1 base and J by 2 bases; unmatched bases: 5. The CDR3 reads CASSLGYGTAGNTIYF. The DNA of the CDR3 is TGTGCCAGCAGCTTAGGGTACGGGACAGCTGGAAACACCATATATTTT.

Written as DNA, the CDR3 is TGTGCCAGCAGCCGAGGGGGACAGCTCCTCGGTTCACCCCTCCACTTT. Translating it yields CASSRGGQLLGSPLHF. The V gene is TRBV14, the J gene TRBJ1-6, with 7 bases identical to TRBD1. The CDR3 is 16 amino acids. V lost 4 bases, J lost 9 bases, and 12 bases stayed unmatched. Germline V CDR1 and CDR2: SGHDN, FVKESK.

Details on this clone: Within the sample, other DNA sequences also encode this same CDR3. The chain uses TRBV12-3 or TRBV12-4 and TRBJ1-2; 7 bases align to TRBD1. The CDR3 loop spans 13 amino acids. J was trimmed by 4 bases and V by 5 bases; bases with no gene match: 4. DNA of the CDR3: TGTGCCAGCAGTCGACAGGGTTCCTATGGCTACACCTTC. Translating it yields CASSRQGSYGYTF.

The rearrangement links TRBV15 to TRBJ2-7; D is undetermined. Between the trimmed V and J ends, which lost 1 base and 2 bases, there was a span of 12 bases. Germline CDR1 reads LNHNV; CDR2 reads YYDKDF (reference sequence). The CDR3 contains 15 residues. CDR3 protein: CATSRGPEEAYEQYF. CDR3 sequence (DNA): TGTGCCACCAGCAGAGGACCCGAAGAGGCCTACGAGCAGTACTTC.

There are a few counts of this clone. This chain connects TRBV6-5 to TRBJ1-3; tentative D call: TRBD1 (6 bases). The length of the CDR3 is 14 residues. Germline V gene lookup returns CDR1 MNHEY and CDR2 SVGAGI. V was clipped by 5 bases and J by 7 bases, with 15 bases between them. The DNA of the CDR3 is TGTGCCAGCAGTACAGGGAGCGCGGGCAACACCATATATTTT. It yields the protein CASSTGSAGNTIYF.

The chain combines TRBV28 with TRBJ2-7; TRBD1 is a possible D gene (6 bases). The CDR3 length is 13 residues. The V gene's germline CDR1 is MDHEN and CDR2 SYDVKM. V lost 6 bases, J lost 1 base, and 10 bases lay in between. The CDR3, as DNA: TGTGCCAGCAGGGTACAGGGTTCCTACGAGCAGTACTTC. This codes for CASRVQGSYEQYF.

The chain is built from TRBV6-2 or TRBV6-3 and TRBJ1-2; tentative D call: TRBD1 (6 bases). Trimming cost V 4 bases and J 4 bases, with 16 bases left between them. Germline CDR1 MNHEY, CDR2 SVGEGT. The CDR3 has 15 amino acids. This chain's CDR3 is CASSFFLDSVYGYTF. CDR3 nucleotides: TGTGCCAGCAGTTTCTTTCTGGACAGCGTCTATGGCTACACCTTC.

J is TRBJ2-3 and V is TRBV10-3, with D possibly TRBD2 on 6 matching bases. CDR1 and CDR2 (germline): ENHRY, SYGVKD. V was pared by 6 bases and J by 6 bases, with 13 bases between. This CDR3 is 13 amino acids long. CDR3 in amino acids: CAISLGTPDTQYF. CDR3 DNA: TGTGCCATCAGCCTAGGGACTCCGGATACGCAGTATTTT.

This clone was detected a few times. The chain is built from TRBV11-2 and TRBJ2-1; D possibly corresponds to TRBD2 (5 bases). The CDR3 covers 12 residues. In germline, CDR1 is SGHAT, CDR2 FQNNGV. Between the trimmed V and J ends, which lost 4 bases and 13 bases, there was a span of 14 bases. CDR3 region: CASSSQRVVQFF. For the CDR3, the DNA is TGTGCCAGCAGCTCCCAGAGGGTGGTTCAGTTCTTC.

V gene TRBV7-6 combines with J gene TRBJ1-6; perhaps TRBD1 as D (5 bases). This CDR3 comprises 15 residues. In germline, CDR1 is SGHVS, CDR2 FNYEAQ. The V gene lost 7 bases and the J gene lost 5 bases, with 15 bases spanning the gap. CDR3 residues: CASKPADTHNSPLHF. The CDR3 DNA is TGTGCCAGCAAACCCGCGGACACTCATAATTCACCCCTCCACTTT.

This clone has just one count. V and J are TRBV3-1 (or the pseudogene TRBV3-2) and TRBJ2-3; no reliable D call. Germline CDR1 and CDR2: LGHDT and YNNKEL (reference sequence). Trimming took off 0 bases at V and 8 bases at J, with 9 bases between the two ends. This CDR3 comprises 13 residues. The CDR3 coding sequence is TGTGCCAGCAGCCAAGAAGTCGTCGGTACGCAGTATTTT. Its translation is CASSQEVVGTQYF.

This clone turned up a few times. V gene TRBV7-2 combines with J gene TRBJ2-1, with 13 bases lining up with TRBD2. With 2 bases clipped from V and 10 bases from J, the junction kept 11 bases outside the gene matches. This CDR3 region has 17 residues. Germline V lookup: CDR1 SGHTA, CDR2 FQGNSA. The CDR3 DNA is TGTGCCAGCAGCTTAATGAGACTAGCGGGGGGTATGGGAGAGCAGTTCTTC. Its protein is CASSLMRLAGGMGEQFF.

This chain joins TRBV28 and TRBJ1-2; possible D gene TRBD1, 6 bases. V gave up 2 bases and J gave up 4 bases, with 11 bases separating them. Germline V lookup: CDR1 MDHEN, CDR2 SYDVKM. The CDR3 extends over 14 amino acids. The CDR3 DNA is TGTGCCAGCAGTTTAGGACAGCAAGTCTATGGCTACACCTTC. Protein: CASSLGQQVYGYTF.